Sequencing of this TCR beta chain was carried out in a study of T cells in narcolepsy. Sequencing was performed with immunoSEQ multiplex PCR; in TCRdb, only in-frame clones are kept and a portion is missing. The data show tens of thousands of clones, roughly 77% seen once. Comments on this clone: No antigen is known for it.

This CDR3 is 15 amino acids long. The V gene's germline CDR1 is MNHEY and CDR2 SMNVEV (reference sequence). With 7 bases clipped from V and 6 bases from J, the junction kept 8 bases outside the gene matches. The study, taken as a whole, reports: Autoreactive clonotypes reportedly recurred in blood of same and different patients, not controls. Some memory CD4+ repertoires had no autoreactive clone sequences.

V usage is TRBV27 and J usage is TRBJ2-4; 11 bases agree with TRBD1. The receptor's source is a human donor with narcolepsy. The sequenced sample was CD45RA- memory CD4+ T cells from PBMCs. The CDR3 sequence is CASTHRDRGTNIQYF. In DNA form, the CDR3 reads TGTGCCAGCACTCACCGGGACAGGGGGACAAACATTCAGTACTTC.